Below, one T cell receptor beta chain is given with its context. Its target is unknown. Trimming took off 4 bases at V and 2 bases at J, with 6 bases between the two ends. CDR3 length equals 13 residues. CDR1 and CDR2 (germline): LNHDA, SQIVND (reference sequence). Sequenced by immunoSEQ multiplex PCR; TCRdb stores in-frame clones only, minus some. This table has about 350,000 clones, less than 90% appearing once. The data were taken from a study of Ad26.COV2.S vaccination and SARS-CoV-2 variants. About the research overall: Donor was one of the participants in the Ad26.COV2.S arm of the COV1001 trial. Administration of Ad26.COV2.S was intramuscular, either once or twice 56 days apart. Study observations and caveats: Those who received vaccine or placebo ended up with similar non-spike TCR breadth.

Documented treatment: about 20 received Ad26.COV2.S at low or high dose, single or two shots; several received placebo; per-sample allocation not given. The samples date from day 63 after the first vaccine or placebo injection. Source: peripheral blood, taken in a trial of Ad26.COV2.S vaccine versus placebo. The V gene is TRBV19, the J gene TRBJ1-5; D remains unclear. The receptor comes from a person between 18 and 65 years old who received the Ad26.COV2.S COVID-19 vaccine or a placebo. This chain's CDR3 is CASSKTGNQPQHF. DNA for the CDR3: TGTGCCAGTAGTAAGACGGGCAATCAGCCCCAGCATTTT. Full variable domain (missing parts from reference TRBV19 and TRBJ1-5): DGGITQSPKYLFRKEGQNVTLSCEQNLNHDAMYWYRQDPGQGLRLIYYSQIVNDFQKGDIAEGYSVSREKKESFPLTVTSAQKNPTAFYLCASSKTGNQPQHFGDGTRLSIL.